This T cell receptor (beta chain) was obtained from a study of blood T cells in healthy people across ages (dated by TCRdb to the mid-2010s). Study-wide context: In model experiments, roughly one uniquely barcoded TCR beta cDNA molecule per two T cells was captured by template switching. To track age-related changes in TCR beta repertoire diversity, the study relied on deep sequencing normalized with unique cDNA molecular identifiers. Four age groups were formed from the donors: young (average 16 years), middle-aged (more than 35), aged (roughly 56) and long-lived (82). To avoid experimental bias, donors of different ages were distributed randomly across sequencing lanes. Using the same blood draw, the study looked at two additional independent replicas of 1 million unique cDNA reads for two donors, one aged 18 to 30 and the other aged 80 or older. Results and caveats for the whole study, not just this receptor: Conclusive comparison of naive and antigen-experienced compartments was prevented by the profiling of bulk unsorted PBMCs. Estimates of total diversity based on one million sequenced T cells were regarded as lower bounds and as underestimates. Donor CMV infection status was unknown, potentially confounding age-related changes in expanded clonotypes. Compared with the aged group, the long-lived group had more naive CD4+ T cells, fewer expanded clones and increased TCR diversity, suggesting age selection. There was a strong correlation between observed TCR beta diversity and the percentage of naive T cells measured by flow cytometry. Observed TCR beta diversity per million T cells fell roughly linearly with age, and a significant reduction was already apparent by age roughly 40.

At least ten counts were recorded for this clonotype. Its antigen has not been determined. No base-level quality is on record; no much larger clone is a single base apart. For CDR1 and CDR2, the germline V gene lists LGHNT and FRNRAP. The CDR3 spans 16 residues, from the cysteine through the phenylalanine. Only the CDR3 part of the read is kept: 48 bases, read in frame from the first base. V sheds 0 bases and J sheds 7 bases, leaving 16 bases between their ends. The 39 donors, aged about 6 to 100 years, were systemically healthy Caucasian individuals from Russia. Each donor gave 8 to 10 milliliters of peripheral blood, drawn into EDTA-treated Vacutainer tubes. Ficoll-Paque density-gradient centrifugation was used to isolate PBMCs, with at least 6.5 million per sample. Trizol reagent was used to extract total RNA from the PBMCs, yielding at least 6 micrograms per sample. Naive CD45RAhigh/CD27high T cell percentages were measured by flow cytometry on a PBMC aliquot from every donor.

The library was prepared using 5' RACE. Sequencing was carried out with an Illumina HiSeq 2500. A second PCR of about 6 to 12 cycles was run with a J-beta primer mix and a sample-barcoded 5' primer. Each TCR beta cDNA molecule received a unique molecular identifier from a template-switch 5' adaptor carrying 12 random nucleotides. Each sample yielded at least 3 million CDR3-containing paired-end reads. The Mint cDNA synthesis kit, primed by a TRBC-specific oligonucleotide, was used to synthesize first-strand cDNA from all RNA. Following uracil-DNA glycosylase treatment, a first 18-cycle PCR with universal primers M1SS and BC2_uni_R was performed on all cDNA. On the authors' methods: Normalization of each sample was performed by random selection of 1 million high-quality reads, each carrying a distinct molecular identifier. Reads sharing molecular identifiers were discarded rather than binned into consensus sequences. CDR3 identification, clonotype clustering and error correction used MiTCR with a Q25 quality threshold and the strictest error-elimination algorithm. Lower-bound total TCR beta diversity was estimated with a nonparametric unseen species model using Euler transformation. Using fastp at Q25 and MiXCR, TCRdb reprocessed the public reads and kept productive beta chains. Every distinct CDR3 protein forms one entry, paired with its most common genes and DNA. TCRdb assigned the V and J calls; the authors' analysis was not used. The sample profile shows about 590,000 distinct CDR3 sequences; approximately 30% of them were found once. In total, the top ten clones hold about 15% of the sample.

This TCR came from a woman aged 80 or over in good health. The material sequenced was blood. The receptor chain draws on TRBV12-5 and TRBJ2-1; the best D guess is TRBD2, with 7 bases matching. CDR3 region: CASGLVHGGAQNEQFF. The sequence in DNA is TGTGCTAGTGGTTTGGTACATGGGGGGGCTCAGAATGAGCAGTTCTTC.